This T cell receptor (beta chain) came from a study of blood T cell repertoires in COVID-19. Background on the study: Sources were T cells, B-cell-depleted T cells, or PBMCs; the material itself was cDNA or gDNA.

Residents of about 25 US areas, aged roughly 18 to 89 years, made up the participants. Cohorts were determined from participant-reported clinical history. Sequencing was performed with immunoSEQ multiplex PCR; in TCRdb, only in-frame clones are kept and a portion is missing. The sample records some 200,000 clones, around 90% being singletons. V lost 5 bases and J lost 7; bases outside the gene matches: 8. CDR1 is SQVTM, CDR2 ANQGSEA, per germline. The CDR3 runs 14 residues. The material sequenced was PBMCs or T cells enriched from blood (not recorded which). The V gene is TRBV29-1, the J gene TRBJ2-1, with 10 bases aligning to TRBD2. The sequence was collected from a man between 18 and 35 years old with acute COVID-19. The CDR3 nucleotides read TGCAGCGTTCCGGCTCTAGCGGGAGTGAATGAGCAGTTCTTC. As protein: CSVPALAGVNEQFF.